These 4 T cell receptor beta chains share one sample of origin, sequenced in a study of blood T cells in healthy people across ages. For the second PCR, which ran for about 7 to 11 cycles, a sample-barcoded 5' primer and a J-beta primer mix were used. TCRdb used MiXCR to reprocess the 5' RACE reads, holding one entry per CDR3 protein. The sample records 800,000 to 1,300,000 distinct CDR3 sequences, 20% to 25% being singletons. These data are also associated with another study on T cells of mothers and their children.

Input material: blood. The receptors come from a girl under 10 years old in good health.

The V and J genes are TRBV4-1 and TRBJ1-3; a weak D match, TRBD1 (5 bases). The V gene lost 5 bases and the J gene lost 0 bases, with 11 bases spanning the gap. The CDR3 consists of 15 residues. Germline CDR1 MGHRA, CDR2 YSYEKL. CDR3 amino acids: CASSTRVFSGNTIYF. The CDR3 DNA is TGCGCCAGCAGCACCAGGGTCTTCTCTGGAAACACCATATATTTT.

The CDR3 spells CSATDVADYEQYF. In DNA, the CDR3 is TGCAGTGCCACGGACGTGGCGGACTACGAGCAGTACTTC. The chain combines TRBV20-1 with TRBJ2-7, with no clear D. Germline V gene lookup returns CDR1 DFQATT and CDR2 SNEGSKA (reference sequence). V was pared by 6 bases and J by 3 bases, with 15 bases between. This CDR3 is built from 13 residues.

The CDR3 DNA reads TGTGCCACCAGCAGGAACCAAGAAGAGGGAATATATGGCTACACCTTC. Translating it yields CATSRNQEEGIYGYTF. The V call is TRBV15, the J call TRBJ1-2; no clear D. The CDR3 spans 16 residues. Germline CDR1 LNHNV, CDR2 YYDKDF (reference sequence). Trimming stripped 3 bases from V and 5 bases from J, with 19 bases between.

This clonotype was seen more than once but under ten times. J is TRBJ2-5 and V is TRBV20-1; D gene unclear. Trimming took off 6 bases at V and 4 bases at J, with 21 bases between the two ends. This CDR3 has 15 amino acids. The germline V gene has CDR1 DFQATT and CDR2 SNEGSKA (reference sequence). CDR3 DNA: TGCAGTGCCCAACGATCCTACCAGATCGGAGAGACCCAGTACTTC. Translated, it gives CSAQRSYQIGETQYF.